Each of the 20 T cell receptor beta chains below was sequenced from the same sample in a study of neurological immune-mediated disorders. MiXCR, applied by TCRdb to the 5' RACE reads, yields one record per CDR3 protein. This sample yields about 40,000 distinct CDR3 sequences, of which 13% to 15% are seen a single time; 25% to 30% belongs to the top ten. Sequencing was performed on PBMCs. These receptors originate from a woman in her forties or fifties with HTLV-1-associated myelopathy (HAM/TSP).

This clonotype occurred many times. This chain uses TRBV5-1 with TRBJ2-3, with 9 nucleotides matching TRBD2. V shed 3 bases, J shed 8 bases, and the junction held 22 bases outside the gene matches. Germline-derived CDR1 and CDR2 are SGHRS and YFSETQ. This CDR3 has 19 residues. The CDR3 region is CASSSHPPTSGSPGGTQYF. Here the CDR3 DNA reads TGCGCCAGCAGCTCGCACCCCCCGACTAGCGGTTCACCGGGGGGTACGCAGTATTTT.

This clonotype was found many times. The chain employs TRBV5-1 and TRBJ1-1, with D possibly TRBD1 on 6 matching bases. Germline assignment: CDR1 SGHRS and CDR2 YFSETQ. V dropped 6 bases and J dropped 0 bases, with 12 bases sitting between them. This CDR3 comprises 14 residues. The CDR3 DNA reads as TGCGCCAGCAAGGGAGGGGGGATGAACACTGAAGCTTTCTTT. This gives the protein CASKGGGMNTEAFF.

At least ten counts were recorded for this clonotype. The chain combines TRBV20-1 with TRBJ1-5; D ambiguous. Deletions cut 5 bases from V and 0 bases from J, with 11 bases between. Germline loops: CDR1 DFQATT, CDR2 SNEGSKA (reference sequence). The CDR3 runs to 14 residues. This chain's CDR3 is CSARRQASNQPQHF. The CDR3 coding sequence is TGCAGTGCTCGACGGCAGGCTAGCAATCAGCCCCAGCATTTT.

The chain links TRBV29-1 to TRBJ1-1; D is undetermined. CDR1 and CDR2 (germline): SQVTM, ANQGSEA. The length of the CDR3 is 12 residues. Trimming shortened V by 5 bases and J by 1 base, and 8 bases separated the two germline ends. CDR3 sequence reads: CSVPSGNTEAFF. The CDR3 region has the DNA TGCAGCGTTCCATCGGGGAACACTGAAGCTTTCTTT.

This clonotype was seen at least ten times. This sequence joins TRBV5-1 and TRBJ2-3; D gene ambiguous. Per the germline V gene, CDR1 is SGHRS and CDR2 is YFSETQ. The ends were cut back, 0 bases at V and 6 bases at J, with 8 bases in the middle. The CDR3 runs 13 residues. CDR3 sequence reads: CASSLGGIDTQYF. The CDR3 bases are TGCGCCAGCAGCTTGGGAGGTATTGATACGCAGTATTTT. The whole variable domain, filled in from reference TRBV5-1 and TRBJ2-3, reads KAGVTQTPRYLIKTRGQQVTLSCSPISGHRSVSWYQQTPGQGLQFLFEYFSETQRNKGNFPGRFSGRQFSNSRSEMNVSTLELGDSALYLCASSLGGIDTQYFGPGTRLTVL.

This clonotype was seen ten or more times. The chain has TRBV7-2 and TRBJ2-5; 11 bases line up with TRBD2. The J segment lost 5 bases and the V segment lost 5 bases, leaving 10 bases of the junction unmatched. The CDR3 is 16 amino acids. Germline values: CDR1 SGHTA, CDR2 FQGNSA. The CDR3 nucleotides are TGTGCCAGCAGCCGGCCAACTAGCGGGGGATGGGAGACCCAGTACTTC. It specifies CASSRPTSGGWETQYF.

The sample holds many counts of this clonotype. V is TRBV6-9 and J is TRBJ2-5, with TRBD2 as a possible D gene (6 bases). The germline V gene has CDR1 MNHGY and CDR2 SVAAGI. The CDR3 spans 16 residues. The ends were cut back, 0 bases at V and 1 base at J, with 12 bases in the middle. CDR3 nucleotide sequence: TGTGCCAGCAGTTATTCGAGGGACTCTGGCCAAGAGACCCAGTACTTC. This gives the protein CASSYSRDSGQETQYF.

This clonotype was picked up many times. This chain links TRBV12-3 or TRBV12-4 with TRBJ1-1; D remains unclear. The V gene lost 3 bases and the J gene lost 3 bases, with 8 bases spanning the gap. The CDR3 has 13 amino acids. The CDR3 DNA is TGTGCCAGCAGTTTGGAGGAGGACACTGAAGCTTTCTTT. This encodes CASSLEEDTEAFF.

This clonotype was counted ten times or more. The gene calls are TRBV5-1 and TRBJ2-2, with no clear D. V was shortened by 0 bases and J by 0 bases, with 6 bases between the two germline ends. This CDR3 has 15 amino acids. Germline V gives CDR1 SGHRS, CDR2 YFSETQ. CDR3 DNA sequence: TGCGCCAGCAGCTTGGGGACGGCGAACACCGGGGAGCTGTTTTTT. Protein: CASSLGTANTGELFF. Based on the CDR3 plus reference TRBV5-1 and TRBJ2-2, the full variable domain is KAGVTQTPRYLIKTRGQQVTLSCSPISGHRSVSWYQQTPGQGLQFLFEYFSETQRNKGNFPGRFSGRQFSNSRSEMNVSTLELGDSALYLCASSLGTANTGELFFGEGSRLTVL.

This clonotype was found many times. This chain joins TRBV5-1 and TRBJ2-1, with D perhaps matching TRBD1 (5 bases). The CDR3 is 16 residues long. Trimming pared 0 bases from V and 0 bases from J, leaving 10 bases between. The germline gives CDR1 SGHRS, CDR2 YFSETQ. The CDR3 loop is CASSLEQASSYNEQFF. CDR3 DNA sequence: TGCGCCAGCAGCTTGGAACAGGCGAGCTCCTACAATGAGCAGTTCTTC. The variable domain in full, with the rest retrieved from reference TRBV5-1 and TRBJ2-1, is KAGVTQTPRYLIKTRGQQVTLSCSPISGHRSVSWYQQTPGQGLQFLFEYFSETQRNKGNFPGRFSGRQFSNSRSEMNVSTLELGDSALYLCASSLEQASSYNEQFFGPGTRLTVL.

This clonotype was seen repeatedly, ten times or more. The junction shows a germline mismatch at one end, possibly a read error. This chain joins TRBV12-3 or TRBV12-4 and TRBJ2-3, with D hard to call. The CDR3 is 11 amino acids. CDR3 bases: TGCGCCAGCAGCCGTACAGATACGCAGTATTTT. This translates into CASSRTDTQYF.

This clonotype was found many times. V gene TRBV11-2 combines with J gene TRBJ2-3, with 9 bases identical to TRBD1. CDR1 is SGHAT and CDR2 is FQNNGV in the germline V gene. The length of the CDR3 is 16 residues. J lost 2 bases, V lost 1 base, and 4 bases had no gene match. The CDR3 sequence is CASSLARTGVTDTQYF. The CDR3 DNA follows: TGTGCCAGCAGCTTAGCCCGGACAGGGGTCACAGATACGCAGTATTTT.

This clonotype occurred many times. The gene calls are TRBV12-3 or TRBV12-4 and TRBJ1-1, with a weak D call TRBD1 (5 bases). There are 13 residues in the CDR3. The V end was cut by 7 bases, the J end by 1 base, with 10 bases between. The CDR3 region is CASTPTGNTEAFF. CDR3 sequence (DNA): TGTGCCAGCACCCCCACAGGGAACACTGAAGCTTTCTTT.

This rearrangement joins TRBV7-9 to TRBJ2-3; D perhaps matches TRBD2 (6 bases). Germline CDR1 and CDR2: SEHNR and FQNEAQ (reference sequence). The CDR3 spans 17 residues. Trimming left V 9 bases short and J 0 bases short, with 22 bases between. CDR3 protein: CASSVIDWAGSTDTQYF. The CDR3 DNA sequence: TGTGCCAGTAGCGTTATAGACTGGGCGGGGAGCACAGATACGCAGTATTTT.

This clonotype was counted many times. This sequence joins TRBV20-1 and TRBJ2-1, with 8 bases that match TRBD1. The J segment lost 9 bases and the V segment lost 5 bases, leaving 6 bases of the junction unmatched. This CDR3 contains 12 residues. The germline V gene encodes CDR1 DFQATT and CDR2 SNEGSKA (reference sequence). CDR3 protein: CSARTGLAEQFF. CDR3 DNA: TGCAGTGCTCGGACAGGGTTGGCTGAGCAGTTCTTC.

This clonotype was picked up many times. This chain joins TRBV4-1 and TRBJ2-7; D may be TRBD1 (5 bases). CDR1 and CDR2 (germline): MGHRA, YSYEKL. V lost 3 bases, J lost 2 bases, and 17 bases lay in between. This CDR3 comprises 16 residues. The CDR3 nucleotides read TGCGCCAGCAGCCATCCCGGGCAGGGCTACCCCTACGAGCAGTACTTC. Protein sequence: CASSHPGQGYPYEQYF.

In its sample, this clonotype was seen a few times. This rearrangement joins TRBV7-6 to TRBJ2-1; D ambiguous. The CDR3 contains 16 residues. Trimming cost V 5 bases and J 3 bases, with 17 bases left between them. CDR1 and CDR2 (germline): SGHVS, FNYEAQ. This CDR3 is CASSTLPGRHYNEQFF. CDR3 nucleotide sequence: TGTGCCAGCAGCACCCTCCCGGGTCGACACTACAATGAGCAGTTCTTC.

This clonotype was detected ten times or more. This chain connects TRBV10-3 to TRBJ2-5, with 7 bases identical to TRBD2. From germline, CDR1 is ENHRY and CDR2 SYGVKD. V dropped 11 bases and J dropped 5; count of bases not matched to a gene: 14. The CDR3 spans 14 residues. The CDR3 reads CAHSMGEGAETQYF. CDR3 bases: TGTGCCCACTCCATGGGGGAGGGAGCCGAGACCCAGTACTTC.

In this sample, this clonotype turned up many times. In nucleotides, the CDR3 is TGCAGTGCTAGAGACACCGGGACAGGATATGAGCAGTTCTTC. This encodes CSARDTGTGYEQFF. The J gene is TRBJ2-1, the V gene TRBV20-1, with 8 bases that match TRBD1. V shed 0 bases, J shed 8 bases, and the junction held 6 bases outside the gene matches. The CDR3 consists of 14 residues. Per the germline V gene, CDR1 is DFQATT and CDR2 is SNEGSKA (reference sequence).

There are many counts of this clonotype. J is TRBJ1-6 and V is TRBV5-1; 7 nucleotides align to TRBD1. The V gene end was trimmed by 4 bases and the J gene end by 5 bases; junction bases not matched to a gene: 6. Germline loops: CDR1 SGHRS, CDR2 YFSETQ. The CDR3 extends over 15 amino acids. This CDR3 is CASSRQGTDNSPLHF. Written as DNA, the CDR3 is TGCGCCAGCAGCCGGCAGGGGACAGATAATTCACCCCTCCACTTT.